Listed below are T cell receptor beta chains from one sample, sequenced in a study of blood T cell repertoires in COVID-19. TCRdb's table, derived via immunoSEQ multiplex PCR, lists solely in-frame clones and lacks some. This table holds around 23,000 clones, roughly 86% found once. The specimen sequenced was peripheral blood. The receptors stem from a man between 45 and 60 years old with active COVID-19. The CDR3 runs from the conserved cysteine through the conserved F or W. Fields, in order: V gene, J gene, clone size, CDR3 protein. Not all rows give a size; the values are once, few, many and, for expanded clones, a class.

TRBV29-1	TRBJ2-3	.	CSGTEGTDTQYF
TRBV5-1	TRBJ2-5	.	CASSLTARDRQETQYF
TRBV29-1	TRBJ2-1	once	CSVDRIVPYNEQFF
TRBV6-5	TRBJ2-4	.	CASTGLSVQYF
TRBV7-9	TRBJ2-7	.	CASSLAPTGDSYEQYF
TRBV6-1	TRBJ1-4	.	CASSGARQGVEKLFF
TRBV2	TRBJ2-4	.	CASSEGLAGVKNIQYF
TRBV28	TRBJ1-3	.	CASSLSESGNTIYF
TRBV19	TRBJ2-5	.	CASSIGWQWQETQYF
TRBV19	TRBJ1-5	.	CASSIRGNQPQHF
TRBV24-1	TRBJ2-5	.	CATGQGARETQYF
TRBV28	TRBJ2-7	.	CASFPGQGFLSLNYEQYF
TRBV27	TRBJ2-7	.	CASSSGTGHTRGQYF
TRBV7-2	TRBJ1-2	.	CASSWREGGLDGYTF
TRBV11-2	TRBJ2-7	.	CASSPGGGLTYEQYF
TRBV4-3	TRBJ2-3	.	CASSQELGTGSTDTQYF
TRBV7-8	TRBJ2-2	.	CASSPRQGHGELFF
TRBV10-3	TRBJ1-1	once	CAITDRVDTEAFF
TRBV7-2	TRBJ2-1	.	CASSLPGGGREQFF
TRBV5-1	TRBJ2-7	.	CASSSQGRDYEQYF
TRBV19	TRBJ2-5	.	CASIPSGGPQETQYF
TRBV5-1	TRBJ2-1	.	CASSFSGGTYNEQFF
TRBV11-3	TRBJ2-5	few	CASRRGTSGAETQYF
TRBV4-3	TRBJ1-2	once	CASSQSRDFNYGYTF
TRBV4-1	TRBJ1-1	.	CASSQEGGARAEAFF
TRBV7-3	TRBJ2-7	.	CASSPGTSGGPSYEQYF
TRBV4-2	TRBJ2-7	.	CASSQVPGTGGHEQYF
TRBV29-1	TRBJ1-2	.	CSVAAGLTYGYTF
TRBV2	TRBJ1-2	.	CASSPGQGRGYGYTF
TRBV11-2	TRBJ2-3	.	CASSLRLAGGRTDTQYF
TRBV18	TRBJ1-1	.	CASSPRTGWDTEAFF
TRBV5-1	TRBJ1-4	.	CASSWQGADEKLFF
TRBV29-1	TRBJ2-5	.	CSVVLQGGVEETQYF
TRBV30	TRBJ2-2	.	CAWSTDSTGELFF
TRBV25-1	TRBJ2-5	.	CASSPTGGTGQETQYF